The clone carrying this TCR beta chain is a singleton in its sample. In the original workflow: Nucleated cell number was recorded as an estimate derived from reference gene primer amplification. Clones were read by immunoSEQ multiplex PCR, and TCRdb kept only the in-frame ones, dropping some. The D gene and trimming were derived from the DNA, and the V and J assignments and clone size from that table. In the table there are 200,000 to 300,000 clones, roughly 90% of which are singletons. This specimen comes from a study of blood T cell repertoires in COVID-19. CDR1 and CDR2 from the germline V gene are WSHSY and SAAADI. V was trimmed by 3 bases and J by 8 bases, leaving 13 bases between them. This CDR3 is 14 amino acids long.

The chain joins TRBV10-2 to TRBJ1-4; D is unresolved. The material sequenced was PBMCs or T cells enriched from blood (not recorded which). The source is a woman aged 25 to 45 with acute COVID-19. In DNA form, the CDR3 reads TGCGCCAGCAGTGAATCCGGGGATGGGGAAAAACTGTTTTTT. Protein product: CASSESGDGEKLFF.